This T cell receptor (beta chain) was obtained from a study of OX40 agonist ivuxolimab in advanced cancers. Study information: Those enrolled were around 87% male, with a mean age of approximately 60 years and ages from about 20 to 79.

The CDR3 has 13 amino acids. Germline V gene data show CDR1 as MNHNY and CDR2 as SVGAGI (reference sequence). The V and J ends lost 2 bases and 3 bases respectively, with 8 bases between them. Whole-study results and caveats: By week 6 at 0.1 to 3.0 mg/kg, blood CD4+ and CD8+ T cells had expanded clonally. Expanded clones were, on average, more numerous in CD8+ T cells than in CD4+.

TCRdb keeps only in-frame clones here, not all; method: immunoSEQ multiplex PCR. The data show tens of thousands of clones, over 80% seen once. To note about this clone: Its cognate antigen is unknown.

This TCR was recovered from an adult with an advanced solid tumor such as melanoma, head and neck, liver or kidney cancer. This chain links TRBV6-6 with TRBJ2-7, with D tentatively TRBD1 (5 bases). The source was CD4+ or CD8+ T cells sorted from blood, collected in a trial of the OX40 agonist ivuxolimab. The CDR3 reads CASSYRQNYEQYF. DNA of the CDR3: TGTGCCAGCAGTTACCGACAGAACTACGAGCAGTACTTC.